Only a few counts were recorded for the clone carrying this TCR beta chain. The data were taken from a study of T cells after yellow fever vaccination. Study information: Libraries from low-cell-number fractions were prepared with the SMART-Seq v4 Ultra Low Input RNA kit. General study findings and limits: In post-booster samples, most primary-vaccination clones reappeared (around 95% CD4, about 91% CD8).

5'RACE template switching added a universal primer site and UMIs to TCR cDNA. TCRdb analysed the 5' RACE reads with MiXCR anew, one entry per CDR3 protein. Among approximately 32,000 distinct CDR3 sequences listed, less than 8.5% were seen once. Germline values: CDR1 MDHEN, CDR2 SYDVKM. The length of the CDR3 is 12 residues. Germline trimming cut 6 bases from V and 9 bases from J; bases unmatched to any gene: 4. The input for sequencing was PBMCs, either bulk or a sorted T-cell subset (CD4+, CD8+, memory, or dextramer-sorted; not recorded which), taken on the day of the first yellow fever vaccination. This chain uses TRBV28 with TRBJ1-5, with 8 bases that match TRBD1. The TCR sequence derives from a man between 18 and 29 years old who received the YFV17D yellow fever vaccine. CDR3 nucleotide sequence: TGTGCCAGCAGGGACAGGGTAATGCCCCAGCATTTT. This translates into CASRDRVMPQHF.